These T cell receptor beta chains were read from a single sample in a study of T cells after yellow fever vaccination. A single record per CDR3 protein comes from TCRdb applying MiXCR to the 5' RACE reads. This sample has more than 110,000 distinct CDR3 sequences, with about 7% found just once. Sequences were derived from CD4+ T cells sorted from PBMCs, sampled 10 days after the yellow fever booster vaccination. Receptor source: a man between 25 and 39 years old who received the YFV17D yellow fever vaccine. The CDR3 runs from the conserved cysteine through the conserved F or W. A D gene is named only where the DNA matches it firmly. Only part of the rows carry a size: once, few, many, or a class if the clone is expanded.

cdr3_aa: CSAQGGGTVSYEQYF
cdr3_nt: TGCAGTGCCCAAGGGGGCGGGACCGTCTCCTACGAGCAGTACTTC
d_call: NA
v_call: TRBV20-1
clone_size: many
j_call: TRBJ2-7

cdr3_aa: CASCTGTGAYEQYF
cdr3_nt: TGTGCCAGCTGTACCGGGACAGGGGCCTACGAGCAGTACTTC
d_call: TRBD1
v_call: TRBV7-2
clone_size: many
j_call: TRBJ2-7

cdr3_aa: CASSLGLAGMLGELFF
cdr3_nt: TGCGCCAGCAGCTTGGGGCTAGCGGGAATGCTTGGGGAGCTGTTTTTT
d_call: TRBD2
v_call: TRBV5-1
clone_size: many
j_call: TRBJ2-2

cdr3_aa: CASSLLELNEQFF
cdr3_nt: TGTGCCAGCAGCTTACTGGAGCTGAATGAGCAGTTCTTC
d_call: NA
v_call: TRBV7-8
clone_size: many
j_call: TRBJ2-1

cdr3_aa: CSASRGHSGANVLTF
cdr3_nt: TGCAGTGCTAGTCGGGGGCACTCTGGGGCCAACGTCCTGACTTTC
d_call: NA
v_call: TRBV20-1
clone_size: NA
j_call: TRBJ2-6

cdr3_aa: CASSVGTSGTYEQYF
cdr3_nt: TGCGCCAGCAGCGTCGGGACTAGCGGGACCTACGAGCAGTACTTC
d_call: TRBD2
v_call: TRBV5-1
clone_size: many
j_call: TRBJ2-7

cdr3_aa: CAWSMPGQANEKLFF
cdr3_nt: TGTGCCTGGAGTATGCCGGGACAGGCTAATGAAAAACTGTTTTTT
d_call: TRBD1
v_call: TRBV30
clone_size: NA
j_call: TRBJ1-4

cdr3_aa: CAWSAWDEQYF
cdr3_nt: TGTGCCTGGAGTGCCTGGGACGAGCAGTACTTC
d_call: NA
v_call: TRBV30
clone_size: NA
j_call: TRBJ2-7

cdr3_aa: CATSDWTSASYNEQFF
cdr3_nt: TGTGCCACCAGTGACTGGACTAGCGCATCCTACAATGAGCAGTTCTTC
d_call: TRBD2
v_call: TRBV24-1
clone_size: many
j_call: TRBJ2-1

cdr3_aa: CATRAGSSYEQYF
cdr3_nt: TGTGCCACCAGGGCTGGAAGCTCCTACGAGCAGTACTTC
d_call: NA
v_call: TRBV24-1
clone_size: many
j_call: TRBJ2-7

cdr3_aa: CASSEALRLAGGLEQYF
cdr3_nt: TGTGCCAGCAGTGAAGCGCTTCGGCTAGCGGGAGGGCTCGAGCAGTACTTC
d_call: TRBD2
v_call: TRBV2
clone_size: many
j_call: TRBJ2-7

cdr3_aa: CASSSSGTGKYEQYF
cdr3_nt: TGTGCCAGCAGCTCATCCGGGACTGGAAAATACGAGCAGTACTTC
d_call: NA
v_call: TRBV7-2
clone_size: few
j_call: TRBJ2-7

cdr3_aa: CASSLGTANEQFF
cdr3_nt: TGCGCCAGCAGCTTGGGGACAGCCAATGAGCAGTTCTTC
d_call: NA
v_call: TRBV5-1
clone_size: many
j_call: TRBJ2-1

cdr3_aa: CSASRESSYEQYF
cdr3_nt: TGCAGTGCTAGCCGGGAGTCGTCCTACGAGCAGTACTTC
d_call: NA
v_call: TRBV20-1
clone_size: many
j_call: TRBJ2-7

cdr3_aa: CATSDRDASQYF
cdr3_nt: TGTGCCACCAGTGATAGGGACGCCTCCCAGTACTTC
d_call: NA
v_call: TRBV24-1
clone_size: NA
j_call: TRBJ2-4

cdr3_aa: CASSLVSGTANTGELFF
cdr3_nt: TGCGCCAGCAGCTTGGTGTCCGGGACAGCGAACACCGGGGAGCTGTTTTTT
d_call: TRBD1
v_call: TRBV5-1
clone_size: many
j_call: TRBJ2-2

cdr3_aa: CASSLGQGSYEQYF
cdr3_nt: TGCGCCAGCAGCTTGGGACAGGGCTCGTACGAGCAGTACTTC
d_call: TRBD1
v_call: TRBV5-1
clone_size: many
j_call: TRBJ2-7

cdr3_aa: CAISVDRDAQPQHF
cdr3_nt: TGTGCCATCAGTGTGGACAGGGACGCTCAGCCCCAGCATTTT
d_call: TRBD1
v_call: TRBV10-3
clone_size: many
j_call: TRBJ1-5

cdr3_aa: CASSLTSGKGNEQFF
cdr3_nt: TGTGCCAGCAGCTTGACTAGCGGGAAAGGGAATGAGCAGTTCTTC
d_call: TRBD2
v_call: TRBV7-2
clone_size: many
j_call: TRBJ2-1

cdr3_aa: CASSWMTNDRETQYF
cdr3_nt: TGTGCCAGCAGCTGGATGACTAACGATAGAGAGACCCAGTACTTC
d_call: NA
v_call: TRBV11-2
clone_size: few
j_call: TRBJ2-5

cdr3_aa: CASSGGDEQFF
cdr3_nt: TGTGCCAGCAGTGGCGGCGACGAGCAGTTCTTC
d_call: NA
v_call: TRBV12-3/TRBV12-4
clone_size: many
j_call: TRBJ2-1

cdr3_aa: CASSLGWTGELFF
cdr3_nt: TGTGCCAGCAGCTTGGGGTGGACCGGGGAGCTGTTTTTT
d_call: NA
v_call: TRBV7-2
clone_size: many
j_call: TRBJ2-2

cdr3_aa: CASSTNQGAGYTF
cdr3_nt: TGTGCCAGCTCAACAAACCAGGGGGCTGGCTACACCTTC
d_call: TRBD1
v_call: TRBV18
clone_size: many
j_call: TRBJ1-2

cdr3_aa: CASCWGTGGFGELFF
cdr3_nt: TGTGCCAGCTGCTGGGGGACAGGGGGCTTCGGGGAGCTGTTTTTT
d_call: TRBD1
v_call: TRBV7-2
clone_size: many
j_call: TRBJ2-2

cdr3_aa: CASSISVEPNEQFF
cdr3_nt: TGTGCCAGCAGTATTAGCGTCGAACCCAATGAGCAGTTCTTC
d_call: NA
v_call: TRBV25-1
clone_size: many
j_call: TRBJ2-1

cdr3_aa: CASSQEFFTGHGYTF
cdr3_nt: TGTGCCAGCAGCCAAGAATTCTTTACAGGGCATGGCTACACCTTC
d_call: NA
v_call: TRBV3-1
clone_size: few
j_call: TRBJ1-2

cdr3_aa: CASSLNLVPNYEQYF
cdr3_nt: TGTGCCAGCAGCTTAAATTTGGTCCCTAACTACGAGCAGTACTTC
d_call: NA
v_call: TRBV7-2
clone_size: NA
j_call: TRBJ2-7

cdr3_aa: CASSLEPGAGQETQYF
cdr3_nt: TGTGCCAGCAGCTTAGAGCCCGGAGCAGGCCAAGAGACCCAGTACTTC
d_call: NA
v_call: TRBV7-9
clone_size: few
j_call: TRBJ2-5

cdr3_aa: CASRNTVGLTETQYF
cdr3_nt: TGTGCCAGCAGGAATACAGTGGGTTTAACGGAGACCCAGTACTTC
d_call: NA
v_call: TRBV7-6
clone_size: many
j_call: TRBJ2-5

cdr3_aa: CASSLERQASEAFF
cdr3_nt: TGTGCCAGCAGCTTAGAAAGGCAGGCCTCTGAAGCTTTCTTT
d_call: NA
v_call: TRBV7-2
clone_size: many
j_call: TRBJ1-1

cdr3_aa: CASSMLRKETQYF
cdr3_nt: TGTGCCAGTAGTATGTTAAGGAAAGAGACCCAGTACTTC
d_call: NA
v_call: TRBV19
clone_size: many
j_call: TRBJ2-5

cdr3_aa: CASSLDGTEVRETQYF
cdr3_nt: TGTGCCAGCAGCTTAGACGGGACGGAGGTCCGGGAGACCCAGTACTTC
d_call: NA
v_call: TRBV7-2
clone_size: many
j_call: TRBJ2-5

cdr3_aa: CASSTSGIGGEQYF
cdr3_nt: TGTGCCAGCAGCACTAGCGGGATCGGGGGCGAGCAGTACTTC
d_call: TRBD2
v_call: TRBV12-3/TRBV12-4
clone_size: many
j_call: TRBJ2-7

cdr3_aa: CASSLSYLDGEQFF
cdr3_nt: TGTGCCAGCAGCTTAAGTTACCTAGACGGGGAGCAGTTCTTC
d_call: NA
v_call: TRBV11-3
clone_size: many
j_call: TRBJ2-1

cdr3_aa: CASSLVGTGDYGYTF
cdr3_nt: TGTGCCAGCAGTTTGGTCGGGACAGGGGACTATGGCTACACCTTC
d_call: TRBD1
v_call: TRBV28
clone_size: many
j_call: TRBJ1-2

cdr3_aa: CASSPPRGVAKNIQYF
cdr3_nt: TGTGCCAGCTCACCCCCTCGGGGGGTAGCCAAAAACATTCAGTACTTC
d_call: TRBD2
v_call: TRBV18
clone_size: many
j_call: TRBJ2-4

cdr3_aa: CASSLTASGLGTQYF
cdr3_nt: TGTGCCAGCAGTTTAACGGCTAGTGGGTTGGGGACCCAGTACTTC
d_call: NA
v_call: TRBV12-3/TRBV12-4
clone_size: NA
j_call: TRBJ2-5

cdr3_aa: CSAREGGGPGGQPQHF
cdr3_nt: TGCAGTGCTAGAGAGGGCGGCGGCCCGGGGGGTCAGCCCCAGCATTTT
d_call: NA
v_call: TRBV20-1
clone_size: NA
j_call: TRBJ1-5

cdr3_aa: CASSLGLLGSGNQPQHF
cdr3_nt: TGTGCCAGCAGTTTAGGTCTACTGGGTTCGGGCAATCAGCCCCAGCATTTT
d_call: NA
v_call: TRBV12-3/TRBV12-4
clone_size: NA
j_call: TRBJ1-5

cdr3_aa: CASSQRVNSPLHF
cdr3_nt: TGTGCCAGCAGCCAACGCGTAAATTCACCCCTCCACTTT
d_call: NA
v_call: TRBV3-1
clone_size: many
j_call: TRBJ1-6

cdr3_aa: CASSIGLGEYEQYF
cdr3_nt: TGTGCCAGTAGTATAGGATTAGGGGAATACGAGCAGTACTTC
d_call: NA
v_call: TRBV19
clone_size: many
j_call: TRBJ2-7

cdr3_aa: CASSHRLAGADEQFF
cdr3_nt: TGCGCCAGCAGCCACAGACTAGCGGGAGCCGATGAGCAGTTCTTC
d_call: TRBD2
v_call: TRBV4-1
clone_size: NA
j_call: TRBJ2-1

cdr3_aa: CAISDGLAGVYEQYF
cdr3_nt: TGTGCCATCAGTGACGGTCTAGCGGGAGTCTACGAGCAGTACTTC
d_call: TRBD2
v_call: TRBV10-3
clone_size: NA
j_call: TRBJ2-7

cdr3_aa: CASSFRTSGRDTYEQYF
cdr3_nt: TGTGCCAGCAGTTTCCGGACTAGCGGGAGGGACACCTACGAGCAGTACTTC
d_call: TRBD2
v_call: TRBV6-2/TRBV6-3
clone_size: many
j_call: TRBJ2-7

cdr3_aa: CASSQKANTEAFF
cdr3_nt: TGTGCCAGCAGCCAGAAAGCCAACACTGAAGCTTTCTTT
d_call: NA
v_call: TRBV3-1
clone_size: many
j_call: TRBJ1-1

cdr3_aa: CASSLPPENNEQFF
cdr3_nt: TGTGCCAGCAGCTTACCCCCAGAGAACAATGAGCAGTTCTTC
d_call: NA
v_call: TRBV11-2
clone_size: few
j_call: TRBJ2-1

cdr3_aa: CASSTSGISRVGGLKTQYF
cdr3_nt: TGTGCCAGCAGCACTAGTGGGATATCTAGGGTAGGAGGGTTGAAGACCCAGTACTTC
d_call: NA
v_call: TRBV7-8
clone_size: many
j_call: TRBJ2-5

cdr3_aa: CASSRTIAGGQYEQYF
cdr3_nt: TGTGCCAGCAGCCGTACTATAGCGGGAGGACAGTACGAGCAGTACTTC
d_call: TRBD2
v_call: TRBV5-4
clone_size: NA
j_call: TRBJ2-7

cdr3_aa: CASRRTEFYEQYF
cdr3_nt: TGCGCCAGCAGGCGGACTGAATTTTACGAGCAGTACTTC
d_call: NA
v_call: TRBV5-1
clone_size: many
j_call: TRBJ2-7

cdr3_aa: CASSQRNLNEQFF
cdr3_nt: TGTGCCAGCTCACAAAGGAACCTCAATGAGCAGTTCTTC
d_call: NA
v_call: TRBV18
clone_size: NA
j_call: TRBJ2-1

cdr3_aa: CSARGGDSAGNYGYTF
cdr3_nt: TGCAGTGCTAGAGGGGGGGACTCTGCAGGGAACTATGGCTACACCTTC
d_call: NA
v_call: TRBV20-1
clone_size: many
j_call: TRBJ1-2

cdr3_aa: CASSLGTGTSVYNEQFF
cdr3_nt: TGTGCCAGCAGCTTAGGAACCGGGACTAGCGTGTACAATGAGCAGTTCTTC
d_call: TRBD2
v_call: TRBV7-2
clone_size: few
j_call: TRBJ2-1

cdr3_aa: CASSGYRAGETQYF
cdr3_nt: TGTGCCAGCAGTGGATACAGGGCTGGGGAGACCCAGTACTTC
d_call: NA
v_call: TRBV25-1
clone_size: many
j_call: TRBJ2-5

cdr3_aa: CSAPRGRYEQYF
cdr3_nt: TGCAGTGCCCCTCGCGGGAGGTACGAGCAGTACTTC
d_call: TRBD2
v_call: TRBV20-1
clone_size: many
j_call: TRBJ2-7

cdr3_aa: CATSDGLGMVQETQYF
cdr3_nt: TGTGCCACCAGTGATGGTTTGGGAATGGTCCAAGAGACCCAGTACTTC
d_call: NA
v_call: TRBV24-1
clone_size: many
j_call: TRBJ2-5

cdr3_aa: CASSTLSGPANTEAFF
cdr3_nt: TGTGCCAGCAGCACCCTCTCCGGGCCCGCGAACACTGAAGCTTTCTTT
d_call: NA
v_call: TRBV14
clone_size: many
j_call: TRBJ1-1